A single sample gave rise to the 5 T cell receptor beta chains below, sequenced in a study of beta chain features in type 1 diabetes (dated by TCRdb to the late 2010s). Results and caveats for the whole study, not just this receptor: In all four CD4+ subsets, TCRB CDR3 length was moderately but significantly shorter in type 1 diabetes patients.

The library relied on the immunoSEQ multiplex PCR assay. All of the isolated RNA was reverse transcribed with the High Capacity cDNA Reverse Transcription Kit, so expressed TCRB transcripts were sequenced. TCRdb took over this immuneACCESS table, retaining in-frame rearrangements with V and J assigned. Such tables are incomplete; in checked studies, under half of the missing clones stem from an unresolved V gene, and the remainder is unexplained. The table for this sample lists hundreds of thousands of clones; roughly 12% of them were counted only once. The ten largest make up 0.01% of the sample. Antigens of these TCRs are unknown. The sample consisted of naive CD4+ T cells from blood. According to the study, the label for this sample's cell subset or site signals: true naive CD4+ T cells. The receptors originated from a woman in her late teens or twenties with type 1 diabetes.

With respect to this clone: A read error may account for a junction end that differs from germline. V gene TRBV7-9 combines with J gene TRBJ2-3, with TRBD1 matching over 7 bases. CDR1 is SEHNR and CDR2 is FQNEAQ in the germline V gene (reference sequence). The CDR3 loop spans 15 amino acids. CDR3 protein: CASSQDRQGADTQYF. The CDR3 nucleotides are TGCGCCAGCAGCCAAGACCGACAGGGTGCGGATACGCAGTATTTT. The full variable domain, completed using reference TRBV7-9 and TRBJ2-3, is DTGVSQNPRHKITKRGQNVTFRCDPISEHNRLYWYRQTLGQGPEFLTYFQNEAQLEKSRLLSDRFSAERPKGSFSTLEIQRTEQGDSAMYLCASSQDRQGADTQYFGPGTRLTVL.

The V gene is TRBV7-2, the J gene TRBJ1-1; TRBD1 agrees at 7 bases. The CDR3 has 14 residues. J was trimmed by 1 base and V by 6 bases; bases with no gene match: 5. Germline CDR1 SGHTA, CDR2 FQGNSA. The CDR3 DNA reads as TGTGCCAGCAGACCTGGGACAGCGAACACTGAAGCTTTCTTT. It codes for CASRPGTANTEAFF.

The chain has TRBV5-1 and TRBJ2-6; the match to TRBD1 covers 7 bases. CDR3 length: 17 residues. CDR1 SGHRS and CDR2 YFSETQ come from the germline V gene. Germline trimming cut 2 bases from V and 3 bases from J; bases unmatched to any gene: 8. The CDR3 nucleotides read TGCGCCAGCAGCTTAGAAGGGGGCGTAGGTGGGGCCAACGTCCTGACTTTC. Translation: CASSLEGGVGGANVLTF. The entire variable domain, with the rest obtained from reference TRBV5-1 and TRBJ2-6, is as follows: KAGVTQTPRYLIKTRGQQVTLSCSPISGHRSVSWYQQTPGQGLQFLFEYFSETQRNKGNFPGRFSGRQFSNSRSEMNVSTLELGDSALYLCASSLEGGVGGANVLTFGAGSRLTVL.

The chain couples TRBV5-6 to TRBJ1-6; D might be TRBD1 (6 bases). The germline V gene encodes CDR1 SGHDT and CDR2 YYEEEE. V was shortened by 9 bases and J by 5 bases, with 12 bases between the two germline ends. CDR3 length: 13 residues. The CDR3 is CATQGFDNSPLHF. CDR3 coding DNA: TGTGCCACCCAGGGGTTTGATAATTCACCCCTCCACTTT.

The chain carries TRBV10-3 and TRBJ2-5; D is perhaps TRBD1 (6 bases). V was pared by 4 bases and J by 4 bases, with 28 bases between. The germline V gene encodes CDR1 ENHRY and CDR2 SYGVKD. There are 19 residues in the CDR3. The CDR3 DNA reads as TGTGCCATCAGTGGGGCGGTTGCGACACAGGGAACAGCCGGAGAGACCCAGTACTTC. Protein: CAISGAVATQGTAGETQYF.